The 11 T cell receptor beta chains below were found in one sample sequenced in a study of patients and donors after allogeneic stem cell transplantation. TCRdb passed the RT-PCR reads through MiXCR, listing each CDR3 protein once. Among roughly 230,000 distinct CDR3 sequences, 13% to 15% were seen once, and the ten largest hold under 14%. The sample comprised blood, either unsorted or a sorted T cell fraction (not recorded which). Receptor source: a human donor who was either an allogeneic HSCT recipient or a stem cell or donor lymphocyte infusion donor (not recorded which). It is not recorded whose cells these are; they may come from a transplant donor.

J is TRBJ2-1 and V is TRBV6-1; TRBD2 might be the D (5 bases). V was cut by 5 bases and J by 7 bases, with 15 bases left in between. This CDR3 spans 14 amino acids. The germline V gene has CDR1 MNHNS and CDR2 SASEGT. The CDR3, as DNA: TGTGCCAGCAGTCAAACTAGGACGGGTAATGAGCAGTTCTTC. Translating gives CASSQTRTGNEQFF.

The CDR3 protein is CASSLEGSEQYF. DNA of the CDR3: TGTGCCAGCAGCTTAGAGGGGAGCGAGCAGTACTTC. The chain links TRBV7-6 to TRBJ2-7; D possibly uses TRBD1 or TRBD2 (5 bases each). Trimming shortened V by 1 base and J by 6 bases, and 7 bases separated the two germline ends. The germline V gene has CDR1 SGHVS and CDR2 FNYEAQ. The CDR3 totals 12 residues.

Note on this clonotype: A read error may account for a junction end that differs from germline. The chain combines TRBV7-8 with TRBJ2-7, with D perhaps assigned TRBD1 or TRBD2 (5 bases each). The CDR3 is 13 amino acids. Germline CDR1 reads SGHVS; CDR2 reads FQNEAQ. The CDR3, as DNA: TGTGCCAGCAGCTTACTCCCACGAGACCTGGGGGACTTC. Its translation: CASSLLPRDLGDF.

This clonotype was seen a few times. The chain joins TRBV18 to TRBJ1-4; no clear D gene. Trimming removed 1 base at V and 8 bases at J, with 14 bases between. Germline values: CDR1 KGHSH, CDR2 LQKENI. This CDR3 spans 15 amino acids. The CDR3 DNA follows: TGTGCCAGCTCACCACTGGGCCCCCCGGAGGAAAAACTGTTTTTT. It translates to CASSPLGPPEEKLFF.

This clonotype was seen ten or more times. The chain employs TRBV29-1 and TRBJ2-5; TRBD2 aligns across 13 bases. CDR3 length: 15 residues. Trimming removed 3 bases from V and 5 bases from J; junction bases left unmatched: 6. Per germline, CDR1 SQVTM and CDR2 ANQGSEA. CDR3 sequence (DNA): TGCAGCGTTGATGGACTAGCGGGAGTCGTTGAGACCCAGTACTTC. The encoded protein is CSVDGLAGVVETQYF.

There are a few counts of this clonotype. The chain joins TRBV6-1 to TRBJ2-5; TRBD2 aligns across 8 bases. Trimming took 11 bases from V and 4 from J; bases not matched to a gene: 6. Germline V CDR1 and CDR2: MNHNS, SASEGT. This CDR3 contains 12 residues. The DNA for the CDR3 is TGTGCCGCCCGGGAGGGTAGAGAGACCCAGTACTTC. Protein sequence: CAAREGRETQYF.

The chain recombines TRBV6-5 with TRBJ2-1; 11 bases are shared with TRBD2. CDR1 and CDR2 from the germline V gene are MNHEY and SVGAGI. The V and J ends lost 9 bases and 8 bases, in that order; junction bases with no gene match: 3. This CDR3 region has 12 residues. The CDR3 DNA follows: TGTGCCAGTGGACTAGCGGGCTATGAGCAGTTCTTC. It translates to CASGLAGYEQFF.

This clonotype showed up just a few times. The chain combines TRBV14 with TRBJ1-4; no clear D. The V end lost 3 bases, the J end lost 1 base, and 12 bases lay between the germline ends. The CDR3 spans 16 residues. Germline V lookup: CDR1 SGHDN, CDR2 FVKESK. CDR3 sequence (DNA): TGTGCCAGCAGCCAGGCGGACTCGAGAACTAATGAAAAACTGTTTTTT. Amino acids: CASSQADSRTNEKLFF.

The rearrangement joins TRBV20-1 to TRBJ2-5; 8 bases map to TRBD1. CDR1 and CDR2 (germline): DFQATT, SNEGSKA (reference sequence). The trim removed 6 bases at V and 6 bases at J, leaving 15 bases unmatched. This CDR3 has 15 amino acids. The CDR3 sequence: CSAKTSPTGVKTQYF. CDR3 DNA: TGCAGTGCCAAAACAAGCCCGACAGGGGTAAAGACCCAGTACTTC.

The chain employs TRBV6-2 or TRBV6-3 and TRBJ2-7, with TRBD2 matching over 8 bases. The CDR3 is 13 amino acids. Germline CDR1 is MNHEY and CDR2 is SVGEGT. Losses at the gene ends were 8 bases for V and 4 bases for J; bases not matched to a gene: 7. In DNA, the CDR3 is TGTGCCAGCCAGCGGGGGACCTTGTACGAGCAGTACTTC. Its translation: CASQRGTLYEQYF.

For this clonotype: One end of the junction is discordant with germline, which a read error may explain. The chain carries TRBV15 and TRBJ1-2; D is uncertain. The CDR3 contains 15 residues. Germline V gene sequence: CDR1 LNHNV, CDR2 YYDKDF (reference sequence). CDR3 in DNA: TGTGCCACCACCAGAGTGCCAGGAGAGAACTATGGCTACACCTTC. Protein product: CATTRVPGENYGYTF.